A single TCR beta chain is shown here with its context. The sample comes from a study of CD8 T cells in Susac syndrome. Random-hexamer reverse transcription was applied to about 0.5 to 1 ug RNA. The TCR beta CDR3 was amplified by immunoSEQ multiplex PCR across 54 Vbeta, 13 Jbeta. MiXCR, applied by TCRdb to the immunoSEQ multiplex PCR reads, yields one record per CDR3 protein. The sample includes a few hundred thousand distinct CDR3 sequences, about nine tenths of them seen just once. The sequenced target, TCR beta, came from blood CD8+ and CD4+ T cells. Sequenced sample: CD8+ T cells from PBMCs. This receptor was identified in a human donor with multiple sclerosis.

Here the CDR3 DNA reads TGTGCCAGCATACAGGAGGTGGGTGAGCAGTTCTTC. Protein product: CASIQEVGEQFF. The V and J genes are TRBV2 and TRBJ2-1; tentatively, D is TRBD1 or TRBD2 (5 bases each). The V gene's germline CDR1 is SNHLY and CDR2 FYNNEI. V gave up 7 bases and J gave up 9 bases, with 13 bases separating them. The CDR3 runs to 12 residues.